The 2 T cell receptor beta chains presented below share a single source sample, sequenced in a study of cytotoxic CD8 clonotypes in ibrutinib-treated CLL. The protocol was immunoSEQ multiplex PCR, while the TCRdb copy is restricted to in-frame clones and leaves out a portion. The data hold approximately 200,000 clones, with approximately 68% observed a single time. This specimen was PBMCs, taken after 24 months of ibrutinib treatment. Receptor source: a human donor with chronic lymphocytic leukemia.

The rearrangement links TRBV30 to TRBJ1-3, with unresolved D. There are 14 residues in the CDR3. Per germline, CDR1 GTSNPN and CDR2 SVGIG (reference sequence). V lost 1 base and J lost 0, with 7 bases in between. The CDR3 reads CAWSAWSSGNTIYF. CDR3 nucleotide sequence: TGTGCCTGGAGTGCCTGGAGCTCTGGAAACACCATATATTTT.

V is TRBV20-1 and J is TRBJ2-1; possibly TRBD1 for D (5 bases). V was cut by 0 bases and J by 15 bases, with 12 bases left in between. Germline CDR1 DFQATT, CDR2 SNEGSKA (reference sequence). The CDR3 runs to 11 residues. The CDR3 sequence is CSARDWAGWFF. The CDR3 DNA is TGCAGTGCTAGAGATTGGGCAGGGTGGTTCTTC.